Each of the 26 T cell receptor delta chains below was sequenced from the same sample in a study of gamma delta lymphoproliferative disorders and STAT genes listed by TCRdb under 2018. Libraries were constructed by multiplex PCR. Reads for this sample came from an Illumina MiSeq. TCRdb called clones anew from the public reads via CATT; matching DNA rows were later pooled. The sample profile shows 1,500 to 2,000 delta-chain clones; 1.9% of them were found once. The ten largest make up about 50% of the sample. Genomic DNA from peripheral blood mononuclear cells isolated from patients and controls was used for TCR sequencing. The sequencing sample was made of blood. The receptors come from a human donor in good health.

This clone is medium-sized. A read error may explain this, as a much larger clone is one base away. This rearrangement joins TRDV1 to TRDJ1; D is unclear. The germline V gene encodes CDR1 TSWWSYY and CDR2 QGS. This CDR3 has 22 amino acids. Trimming took off 4 bases at V and 0 bases at J, with 33 bases between the two ends. CDR3 sequence: CALGALPRSSPRATVYTDKLIF. The CDR3 region has the DNA TGTGCTCTTGGGGCACTGCCTCGTTCGTCTCCCCGGGCGACTGTGTACACCGATAAACTCATCTTT.

Concerning this clone: Given a far larger clone just one base away, this is likely a sequencing read error. The sample carries other DNA sequences with the same CDR3. The chain is built from TRDV2 and TRDJ1; 13 positions agree with TRDD3. The CDR3 sequence is 18 residues long. Germline CDR1 is GEAIGNYY and CDR2 is EKD. CDR3 residues: CACDTVLGDTRITDKLIF. DNA of the CDR3: TGCGCCTGTGACACAGTACTGGGGGATACGCGGATCACCGATAAACTCATCTTT.

This clone turned up a few times. This DNA's translation and the protein TCRdb lists, from a much larger clone, do not match at residue 4, likely due to a read error; the protein shown is translated from the DNA. This chain links TRDV2 with TRDJ1, with D maybe TRDD3 (6 bases). The V gene's germline CDR1 is GEAIGNYY and CDR2 EKD. This CDR3 contains 19 residues. V was pared by 5 bases and J by 1 base, with 28 bases between. This chain's CDR3 is CACGTIGNMGGEITDKLIF. As DNA, the CDR3 is TGTGCCTGTGGCACGATCGGAAACATGGGGGGGGAGATCACCGATAAACTCATCTTT.

Relative to its sample, this clone is medium-sized. A far larger clone is just one base off, so this is likely a read error. The chain is built from TRDV2 and TRDJ1; D might be TRDD3 (6 bases). CDR1 and CDR2 (germline): GEAIGNYY, EKD. The CDR3 is 20 residues long. Trimming took 0 bases from V and 3 from J, leaving 28 bases between them. CDR3 sequence: CACDTVKRVLRDIVADKLIF. The CDR3 DNA reads TGTGCCTGTGACACCGTGAAGAGAGTACTGAGGGATATAGTTGCCGATAAACTCATCTTT.

In its sample, this clone was seen a few times. A far larger clone differs by one base, so this is likely a read error. The same CDR3 can be traced to other DNA sequences in this sample. V is TRDV2 and J is TRDJ3; 9 bases map to TRDD3. Germline CDR1 and CDR2: GEAIGNYY and EKD. Trimming cost V 3 bases and J 0 bases; bases outside gene matches: 14. This CDR3 spans 21 amino acids. CDR3 bases: TGTGCCTGTGACTCCCCCCACACTGGGGGACAGAGCTCCTGGGACACCCGACAGATGTTTTTC. This sequence encodes CACDSPHTGGQSSWDTRQMFF.

This clone has only a few counts. TCRdb pairs this DNA with a much larger clone's protein that differs at residue 13, likely a read error; the protein shown was translated from the DNA. This chain joins TRDV1 and TRDJ1, with 7 bases lining up with TRDD3. TCRdb carries no J gene annotation; the J gene was assigned here by matching the DNA with germline. Per the germline V gene, CDR1 is TSWWSYY and CDR2 is QGS. This CDR3 spans 18 amino acids. The ends lost 2 bases at V and 7 bases at J; junction bases unmatched: 19. This CDR3 reads CALGEFARGLGGDGKLIF. DNA for the CDR3: TGTGCTCTTGGGGAATTCGCACGGGGACTTGGGGGAGACGGTAAACTCATCTTT.

A remark on this clone: TCRdb's protein, taken from a much larger clone, differs from this DNA's translation at residue 12, likely owing to a read error; the protein displayed comes from the DNA. V and J are TRDV2 and TRDJ1, with TRDD3 matching 8 bases. Germline V gene lookup returns CDR1 GEAIGNYY and CDR2 EKD. This CDR3 is 20 amino acids long. V trimming: 1 base; J trimming: 0 bases; junction bases outside the gene matches: 18. In DNA form, the CDR3 reads TGTGCCTGTGACACGGTTTCGGGATACGGGAGTAAGGTGTACACCGATAAACTCATCTTT. Amino acids: CACDTVSGYGSKVYTDKLIF.

This clone was observed a few times. The TCRdb protein, from a much larger clone, departs from this DNA's translation at residue 12, likely by read error; the protein shown derives from the DNA. This chain joins TRDV2 and TRDJ1; 9 nucleotides align to TRDD3. The CDR3 is 18 residues long. Unmatched junction bases numbered 15, after V lost 3 bases and J lost 2 bases. CDR1 is GEAIGNYY, CDR2 EKD, per germline. The CDR3 is CACDPAGRTGGKTDKLIF. DNA of the CDR3: TGTGCCTGTGACCCCGCAGGTCGTACTGGGGGAAAGACCGATAAACTCATCTTT.

To note about this clone: TCRdb lists the protein of a much larger clone for this DNA, which differs at residue 4, so this is likely a read error; the protein given here is translated from the DNA itself. The V gene is TRDV1, the J gene TRDJ1; 11 positions match TRDD3. CDR1 is TSWWSYY, CDR2 QGS, per germline. This CDR3 comprises 18 residues. The CDR3 loop is CALEEFARGLGGYGKLIF. Here the CDR3 DNA reads TGTGCTCTTGAGGAATTCGCACGGGGACTTGGGGGATACGGTAAACTCATCTTT.

This clone was seen a handful of times. Only one base separates this from a far larger clonotype, so it likely reflects a read error. This specimen includes other DNA sequences encoding the same CDR3. The chain joins TRDV2 to TRDJ1; D not resolved. The CDR3 length is 17 residues. V gave up 0 bases and J gave up 0 bases, with 16 bases separating them. Germline CDR1 GEAIGNYY, CDR2 EKD. The CDR3 DNA follows: TGTGCCTGTGACACCGTGGGTGGAGGATCGTACACCGATAAACTCATCTTT. Its protein is CACDTVGGGSYTDKLIF.

About this clone: TCRdb's listed protein matches a much larger clone and diverges from this DNA's translation at residue 5, likely through a read error; the protein shown comes from the DNA. The genes are TRDV2 and TRDJ1, with 7 nucleotides matching TRDD3. CDR1 and CDR2 (germline): GEAIGNYY, EKD. The CDR3 covers 15 residues. Trimming took 3 bases from V and 0 from J; bases not matched to a gene: 6. The CDR3 DNA is TGTGCCTGTGACGCCGTGGGGGAAAACACCGATAAACTCATCTTT. It codes for CACDAVGENTDKLIF.

Worth noting for this clone: With only one base between it and a far larger clone, this is likely a read error. Additional DNA sequences in this sample encode the identical CDR3. In DNA, the CDR3 is TGTGCCTGTGACACAGTACTGGGCGATACGCGGATCACCGATAAACTCATCTTT. Amino acids: CACDTVLGDTRITDKLIF. V is TRDV2 and J is TRDJ1, with TRDD3 as a possible D gene (6 bases). V shed 1 base and J shed 1 base, with 21 bases lying between them. This CDR3 contains 18 residues. Germline V gene sequence: CDR1 GEAIGNYY, CDR2 EKD.

This clone is termed medium-sized. A far larger clone is one base from this, pointing to a likely read error. Different DNA sequences within this sample yield the same CDR3. The J gene is TRDJ1, the V gene TRDV2; 9 nucleotides agree with TRDD3. V lost 7 bases, J lost 0 bases, and 17 bases stayed unmatched. The CDR3 sequence is 18 residues long. The germline V gene has CDR1 GEAIGNYY and CDR2 EKD. CDR3 nucleotides: TGTGCCTGCGACCCCGTACTGGGGGAAACTCTTTACACCGATAAACTCATCTTT. As protein: CACDPVLGETLYTDKLIF.

This clone has a handful of counts. The amino acid sequence in TCRdb belongs to a much larger clone and departs from this DNA's translation at residue 11, likely a sequencing read error; the sequence shown is translated from the DNA. The chain recombines TRDV1 with TRDJ1; TRDD3 matches at 8 bases. V shed 2 bases and J 7 bases; nucleotides not matched to a gene: 18. Germline V gene data show CDR1 as TSWWSYY and CDR2 as QGS. The CDR3 spans 18 residues. The chain's CDR3 is CALGEFARGLEGYGKLIF. For the CDR3, the DNA is TGTGCTCTTGGGGAATTCGCACGGGGACTTGAGGGATACGGTAAACTCATCTTT.

This clone has only a few counts. TCRdb has a much larger clone's protein, which differs at residue 13 from the translation of this DNA, likely because of a read error; what is shown is the protein translated from the DNA. The V gene is TRDV2, the J gene TRDJ1, with TRDD3 matching over 7 bases. Germline V gene data show CDR1 as GEAIGNYY and CDR2 as EKD. The CDR3 totals 14 residues. This chain's CDR3 is CACDSILGSDKLTF. The CDR3 DNA reads as TGTGCCTGTGACTCCATACTGGGGTCTGATAAACTCACCTTT.

The table lists this clone with a few counts. TCRdb has a much larger clone's protein, which differs at residue 13 from the translation of this DNA, likely because of a read error; what is shown is the protein translated from the DNA. CDR3 residues: CALGEFRFLPLRRINPHYTDKLIF. CDR3 in DNA: TGTGCTCTTGGGGAATTTCGATTCCTACCATTGAGGAGGATCAACCCCCATTACACCGATAAACTCATCTTT. The chain uses TRDV1 and TRDJ1, with 7 positions matching TRDD2. CDR1 and CDR2 (germline): TSWWSYY, QGS. CDR3 length equals 24 residues. V lost 2 bases to trimming and J lost 0 bases; unmatched junction nucleotides: 30.

Regarding this clone: Given a far larger clone just one base away, this is likely a sequencing read error. The sample holds other DNA sequences that translate to the same CDR3. This rearrangement joins TRDV1 to TRDJ1; 10 positions agree with TRDD3. This CDR3 spans 23 amino acids. Germline assignment: CDR1 TSWWSYY and CDR2 QGS. The CDR3 sequence: CALGELFEIAYWGIRGYTDKLIF. The CDR3 coding sequence is TGTGCTCTTGGAGAACTATTCGAGATCGCGTACTGGGGGATTAGAGGGTACACCGATAAACTCATCTTT.

With regard to this clone: This is likely an artifact of a read error, given a far larger clone one base away. V usage is TRDV2 and J usage is TRDJ1, with 9 bases fitting TRDD3. The CDR3 is 17 amino acids. J was trimmed by 0 bases and V by 5 bases; bases with no gene match: 12. Per germline, CDR1 GEAIGNYY and CDR2 EKD. This chain's CDR3 is CACGSMRTGGHTDKLIF. The CDR3, as DNA: TGTGCCTGTGGCTCCATGCGTACTGGGGGACACACCGATAAACTCATCTTT.

Ten or more counts support this clone. This sequence is one base from a far larger clone and is likely a read error. This specimen includes other DNA sequences encoding the same CDR3. The J gene is TRDJ1, the V gene TRDV2, with 11 bases identical to TRDD3. Trimming took 0 bases from V and 4 from J; bases not matched to a gene: 21. Germline CDR1 GEAIGNYY, CDR2 EKD. This CDR3 is 21 amino acids long. The CDR3 loop is CACDTVRPLGDIVQVDDKLIF. The CDR3 DNA follows: TGTGCCTGTGACACCGTAAGACCACTGGGGGATATCGTCCAAGTGGACGATAAACTCATCTTT.

This clone was detected a few times. This chain uses TRDV1 with TRDJ1, with 12 positions matching TRDD3. The ends lost 5 bases at V and 0 bases at J; junction bases unmatched: 10. This CDR3 contains 18 residues. Germline V gene lookup returns CDR1 TSWWSYY and CDR2 QGS. The DNA for the CDR3 is TGTGCTCTTGGGCCGAAGACTGGGGGATACCCATACACCGATAAACTCATCTTT. It specifies CALGPKTGGYPYTDKLIF.

This clone was seen a few times. TCRdb shows a much larger clone's protein in place of this DNA's translation, and the two differ at residue 15, likely through a read error; the protein shown is translated from the DNA. The V gene is TRDV2, the J gene TRDJ1; 10 bases are shared with TRDD3. In germline, CDR1 is GEAIGNYY, CDR2 EKD. The length of the CDR3 is 18 residues. CDR3 nucleotides: TGTGCCTGTGACACCGTGGCACTGGGGGATGCTTTCACCGATATACTCATCTTT. Its translation: CACDTVALGDAFTDILIF.

This clone was detected once. Without a V gene call, the J gene is given as TRDJ1; no check of the table's D call, TRDD3, against the DNA was made. The length of the CDR3 is 19 residues. The CDR3 loop reads CALGEQFLPGDTGADKLIF. The CDR3 nucleotides are TGTGCTCTTGGGGAACAATTCCTACCGGGGGATACCGGAGCCGATAAACTCATCTTT.

This clone was recorded many times. The likely explanation is a read error, given a far larger clone one base away. The rearrangement links TRDV2 to TRDJ1; 8 nucleotides agree with TRDD3. The CDR3 covers 19 residues. J was trimmed by 0 bases and V by 5 bases; bases with no gene match: 19. From germline, CDR1 is GEAIGNYY and CDR2 EKD. As DNA, the CDR3 is TGTGCCTGTGCCAAACTACCCATTGGGGGATCCCCCTACACCGATAAACTCATCTTT. It is translated as CACAKLPIGGSPYTDKLIF.

A word on this clone: The TCRdb protein comes from a much larger clone and disagrees with this DNA's translation at residue 3, likely due to a read error; the protein given here is derived from the DNA. The gene calls are TRDV2 and TRDJ1; D ambiguous. The germline V gene encodes CDR1 GEAIGNYY and CDR2 EKD. The CDR3 contains 15 residues. CDR3 region: CAYDTVTRTTDKLIF. The CDR3 nucleotides are TGTGCCTATGACACCGTTACTCGCACCACCGATAAACTCATCTTT.

This clone was counted between two and nine times. TCRdb assigns this DNA the protein of a much larger clone, which departs from its translation at residue 11; this likely reflects a read error, and the protein shown comes from translating the DNA. V gene TRDV3 combines with J gene TRDJ1, with no clear D. In germline, CDR1 is TVYSNPD, CDR2 GDNSRS (reference sequence). Trimming removed 0 bases from V and 7 bases from J, with 21 bases in between. This CDR3 region has 15 residues. This CDR3 reads CAFSMPVESLGKLIF. CDR3 bases: TGTGCCTTTAGTATGCCGGTAGAGTCTCTAGGTAAACTCATCTTT.

This clone showed up just a few times. Translating this DNA gives a protein that differs at residue 17 from the TCRdb one, which belongs to a much larger clone; a read error is likely, and the protein shown is this translation. The gene calls are TRDV2 and TRDJ1; 12 nucleotides line up with TRDD3. The CDR3 sequence is 18 residues long. Germline values: CDR1 GEAIGNYY, CDR2 EKD. The CDR3 spells CACDTLSVTGGYTDKLTF. The DNA for the CDR3 is TGTGCCTGTGACACCCTAAGCGTGACTGGGGGATACACCGATAAACTCACCTTT.